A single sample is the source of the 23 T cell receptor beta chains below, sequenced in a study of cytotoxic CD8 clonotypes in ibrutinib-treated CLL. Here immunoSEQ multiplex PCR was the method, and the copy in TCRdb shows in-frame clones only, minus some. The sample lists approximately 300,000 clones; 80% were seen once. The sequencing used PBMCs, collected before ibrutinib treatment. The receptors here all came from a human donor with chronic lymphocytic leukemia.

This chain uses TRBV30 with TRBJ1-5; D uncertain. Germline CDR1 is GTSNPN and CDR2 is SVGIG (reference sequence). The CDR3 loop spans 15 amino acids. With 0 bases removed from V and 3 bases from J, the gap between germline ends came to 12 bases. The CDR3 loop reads CAWSVRSGYNQPQHF. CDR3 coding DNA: TGTGCCTGGAGTGTACGTTCGGGGTACAATCAGCCCCAGCATTTT.

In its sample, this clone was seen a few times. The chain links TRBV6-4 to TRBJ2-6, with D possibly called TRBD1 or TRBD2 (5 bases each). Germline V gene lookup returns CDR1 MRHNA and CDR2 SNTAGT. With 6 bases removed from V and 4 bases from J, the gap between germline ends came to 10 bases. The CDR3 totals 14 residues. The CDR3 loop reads CASSTGGGANVLTF. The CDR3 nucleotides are TGTGCCAGCAGCACAGGCGGGGGGGCCAACGTCCTGACTTTC.

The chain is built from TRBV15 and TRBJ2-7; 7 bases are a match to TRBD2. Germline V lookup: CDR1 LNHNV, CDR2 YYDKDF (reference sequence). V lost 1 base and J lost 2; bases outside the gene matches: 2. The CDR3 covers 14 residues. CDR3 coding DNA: TGTGCCACCAGCAGAGGTCTAGCGGCCTACGAGCAGTACTTC. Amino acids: CATSRGLAAYEQYF.

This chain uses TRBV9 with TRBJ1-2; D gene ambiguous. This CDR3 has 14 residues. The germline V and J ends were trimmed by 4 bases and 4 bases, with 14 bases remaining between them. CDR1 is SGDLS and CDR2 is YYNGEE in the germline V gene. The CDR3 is CASSPYSRPYGYTF. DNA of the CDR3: TGTGCCAGCAGCCCTTACTCCAGGCCCTATGGCTACACCTTC.

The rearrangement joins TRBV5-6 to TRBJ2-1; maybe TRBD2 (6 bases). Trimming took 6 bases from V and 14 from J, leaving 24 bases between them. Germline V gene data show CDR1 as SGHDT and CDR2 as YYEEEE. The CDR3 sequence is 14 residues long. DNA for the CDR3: TGTGCCAGCATCCGTTATGGGACTGAGGGACGGGAGTTCTTC. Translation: CASIRYGTEGREFF.

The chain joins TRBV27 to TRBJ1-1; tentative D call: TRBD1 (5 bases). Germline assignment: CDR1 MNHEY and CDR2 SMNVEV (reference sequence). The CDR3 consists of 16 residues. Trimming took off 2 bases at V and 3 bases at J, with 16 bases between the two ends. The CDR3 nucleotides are TGTGCCAGCAGTTTAGGGCCAGGGTGGGGGGACACTGAAGCTTTCTTT. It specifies CASSLGPGWGDTEAFF.

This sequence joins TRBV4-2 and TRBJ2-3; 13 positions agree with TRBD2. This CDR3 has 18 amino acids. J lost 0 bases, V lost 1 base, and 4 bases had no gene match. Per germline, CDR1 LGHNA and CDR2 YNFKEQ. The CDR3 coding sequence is TGTGCCAGCAGCCAAGGGGGGACTAGCGGGATCAGCACAGATACGCAGTATTTT. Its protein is CASSQGGTSGISTDTQYF.

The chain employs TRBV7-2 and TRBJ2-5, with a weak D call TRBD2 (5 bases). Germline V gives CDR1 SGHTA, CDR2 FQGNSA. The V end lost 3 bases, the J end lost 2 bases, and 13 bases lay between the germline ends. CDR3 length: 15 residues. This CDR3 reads CASSFQASRQETQYF. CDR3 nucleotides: TGTGCCAGCAGCTTTCAGGCTAGCCGACAAGAGACCCAGTACTTC.

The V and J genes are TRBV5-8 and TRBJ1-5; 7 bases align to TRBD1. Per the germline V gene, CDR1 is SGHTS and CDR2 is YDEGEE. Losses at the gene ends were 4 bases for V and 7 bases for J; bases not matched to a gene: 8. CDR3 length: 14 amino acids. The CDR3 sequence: CASSPQGIGQPQHF. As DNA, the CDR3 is TGTGCCAGCAGCCCACAGGGGATTGGGCAGCCCCAGCATTTT. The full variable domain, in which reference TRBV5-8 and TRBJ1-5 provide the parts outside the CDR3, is EAGVTQSPTHLIKTRGQQATLRCSPISGHTSVYWYQQALGLGLQFLLWYDEGEERNRGNFPPRFSGRQFPNYSSELNVNALELEDSALYLCASSPQGIGQPQHFGDGTRLSIL.

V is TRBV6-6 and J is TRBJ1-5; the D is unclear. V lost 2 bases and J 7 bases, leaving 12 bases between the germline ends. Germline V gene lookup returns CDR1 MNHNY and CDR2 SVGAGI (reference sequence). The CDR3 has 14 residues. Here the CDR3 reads CASSYLQGGQPQHF. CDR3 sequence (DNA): TGTGCCAGCAGTTACCTACAAGGAGGACAGCCCCAGCATTTT.

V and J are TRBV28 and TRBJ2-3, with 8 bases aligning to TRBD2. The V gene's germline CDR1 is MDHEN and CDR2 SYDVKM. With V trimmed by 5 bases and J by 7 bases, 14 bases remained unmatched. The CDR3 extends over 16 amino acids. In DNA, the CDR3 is TGTGCCAGCAGTCCAAGCCTGGTTCTAGCGGGCCATACGCAGTATTTT. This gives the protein CASSPSLVLAGHTQYF.

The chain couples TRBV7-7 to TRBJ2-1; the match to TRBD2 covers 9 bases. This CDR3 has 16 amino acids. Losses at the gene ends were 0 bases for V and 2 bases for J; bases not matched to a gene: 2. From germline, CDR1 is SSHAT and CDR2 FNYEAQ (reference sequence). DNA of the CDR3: TGTGCCAGCAGCTTAGCAGCTAGCGGGGCCTACAATGAGCAGTTCTTC. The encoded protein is CASSLAASGAYNEQFF.

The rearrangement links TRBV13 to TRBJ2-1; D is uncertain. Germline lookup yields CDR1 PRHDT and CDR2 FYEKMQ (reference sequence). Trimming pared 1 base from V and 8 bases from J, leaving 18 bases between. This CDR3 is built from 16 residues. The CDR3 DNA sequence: TGTGCCAGCAGCTTAGAAGGCCCAGCCGGGTCCGATGAGCAGTTCTTC. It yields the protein CASSLEGPAGSDEQFF.

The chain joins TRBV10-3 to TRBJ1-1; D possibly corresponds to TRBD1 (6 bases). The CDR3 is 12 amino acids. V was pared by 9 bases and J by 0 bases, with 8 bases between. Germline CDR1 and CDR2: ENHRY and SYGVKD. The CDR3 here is CAIGQLNTEAFF. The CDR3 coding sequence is TGTGCCATAGGACAGCTGAACACTGAAGCTTTCTTT.

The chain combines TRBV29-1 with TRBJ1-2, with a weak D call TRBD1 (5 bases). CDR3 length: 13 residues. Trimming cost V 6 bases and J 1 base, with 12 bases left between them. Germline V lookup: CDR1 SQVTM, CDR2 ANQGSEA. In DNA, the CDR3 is TGCAGCGTAAAAGACAGCCTTAACTATGGCTACACCTTC. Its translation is CSVKDSLNYGYTF.

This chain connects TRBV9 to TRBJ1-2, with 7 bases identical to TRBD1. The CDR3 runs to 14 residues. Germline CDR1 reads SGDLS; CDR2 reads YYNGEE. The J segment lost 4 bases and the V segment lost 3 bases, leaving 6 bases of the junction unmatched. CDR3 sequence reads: CASSANRGTYGYTF. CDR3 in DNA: TGTGCCAGCAGCGCGAACAGGGGAACCTATGGCTACACCTTC.

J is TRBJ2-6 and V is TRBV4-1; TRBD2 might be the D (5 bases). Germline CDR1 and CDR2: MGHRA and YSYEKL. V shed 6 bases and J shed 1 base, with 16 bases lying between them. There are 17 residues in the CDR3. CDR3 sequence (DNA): TGCGCCAGCAGGGACTTTTGGCGTGGTTCTGGGGCCAACGTCCTGACTTTC. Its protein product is CASRDFWRGSGANVLTF.

CDR3 sequence (DNA): TGTGCCAGCAGTCAGACGGGAGGAGGCAATGAGCAGTTCTTC. This sequence encodes CASSQTGGGNEQFF. The rearrangement joins TRBV6-6 to TRBJ2-1; 7 bases are shared with TRBD2. With 5 bases clipped from V and 6 bases from J, the junction kept 7 bases outside the gene matches. Germline V CDR1 and CDR2: MNHNY, SVGAGI (reference sequence). The CDR3 runs to 14 residues.

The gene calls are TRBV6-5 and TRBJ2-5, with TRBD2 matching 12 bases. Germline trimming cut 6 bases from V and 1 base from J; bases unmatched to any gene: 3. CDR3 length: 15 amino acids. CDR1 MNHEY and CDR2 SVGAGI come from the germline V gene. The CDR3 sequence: CASSQLAGGQETQYF. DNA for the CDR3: TGTGCCAGCAGCCAACTAGCGGGAGGCCAAGAGACCCAGTACTTC.

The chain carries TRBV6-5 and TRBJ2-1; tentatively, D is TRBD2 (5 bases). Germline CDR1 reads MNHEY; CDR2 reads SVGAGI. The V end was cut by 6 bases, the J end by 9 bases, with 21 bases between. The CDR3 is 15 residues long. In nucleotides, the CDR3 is TGTGCCAGCAGACCCGGGAAGGGCCAGGACTTTGAGCAGTTCTTC. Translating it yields CASRPGKGQDFEQFF.

In DNA form, the CDR3 reads TGTGCCAGCAGTTTAGGCAACCTAGATACGCAGTATTTT. Its protein is CASSLGNLDTQYF. The chain uses TRBV28 and TRBJ2-3, with D uncertain. The ends were cut back, 2 bases at V and 5 bases at J, with 8 bases in the middle. CDR1 MDHEN and CDR2 SYDVKM come from the germline V gene. This CDR3 region has 13 residues.

This CDR3 is CASNGQAYGYTF. In DNA form, the CDR3 reads TGTGCCAGCAACGGACAGGCTTATGGCTACACCTTC. This chain links TRBV9 with TRBJ1-2; 7 nucleotides align to TRBD1. Germline CDR1 and CDR2: SGDLS and YYNGEE. This CDR3 comprises 12 residues. The V segment lost 6 bases and the J segment 5 bases; nucleotides outside the gene matches: 4.

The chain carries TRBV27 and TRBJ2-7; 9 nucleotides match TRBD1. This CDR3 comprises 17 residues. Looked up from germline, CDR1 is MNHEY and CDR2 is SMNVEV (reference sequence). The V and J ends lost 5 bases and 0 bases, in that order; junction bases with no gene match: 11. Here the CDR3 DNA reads TGTGCCAGCAGTCCTCGGGGTGGACAGGGGTTCTCCTACGAGCAGTACTTC. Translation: CASSPRGGQGFSYEQYF.